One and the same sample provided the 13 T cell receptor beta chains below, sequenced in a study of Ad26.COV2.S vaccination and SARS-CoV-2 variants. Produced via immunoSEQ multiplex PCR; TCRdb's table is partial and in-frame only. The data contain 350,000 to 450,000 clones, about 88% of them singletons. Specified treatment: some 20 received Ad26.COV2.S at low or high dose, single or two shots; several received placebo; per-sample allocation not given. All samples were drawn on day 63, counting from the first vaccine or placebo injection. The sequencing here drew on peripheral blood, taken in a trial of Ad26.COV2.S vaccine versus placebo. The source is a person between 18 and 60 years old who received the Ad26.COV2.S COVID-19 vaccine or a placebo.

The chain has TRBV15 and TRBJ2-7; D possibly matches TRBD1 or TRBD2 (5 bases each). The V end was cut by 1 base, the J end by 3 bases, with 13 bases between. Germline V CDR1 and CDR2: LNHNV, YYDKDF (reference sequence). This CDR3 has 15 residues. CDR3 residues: CATSRVAGAGYEQYF. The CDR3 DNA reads TGTGCCACCAGCAGAGTCGCCGGGGCCGGCTACGAGCAGTACTTC.

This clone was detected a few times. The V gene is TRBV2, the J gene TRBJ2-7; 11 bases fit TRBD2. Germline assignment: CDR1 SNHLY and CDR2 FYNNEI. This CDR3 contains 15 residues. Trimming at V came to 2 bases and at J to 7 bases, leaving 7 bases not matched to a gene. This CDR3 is CASSEPSGRTGEQYF. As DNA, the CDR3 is TGTGCCAGCAGTGAACCTAGCGGGAGGACCGGGGAGCAGTACTTC.

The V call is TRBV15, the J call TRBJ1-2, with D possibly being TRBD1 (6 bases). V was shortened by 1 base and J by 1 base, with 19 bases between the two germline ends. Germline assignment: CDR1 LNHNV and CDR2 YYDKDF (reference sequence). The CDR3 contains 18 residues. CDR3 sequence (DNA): TGTGCCACCAGCAGAGGGGCCTATGGGGGGCGGATTAACTATGGCTACACCTTC. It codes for CATSRGAYGGRINYGYTF.

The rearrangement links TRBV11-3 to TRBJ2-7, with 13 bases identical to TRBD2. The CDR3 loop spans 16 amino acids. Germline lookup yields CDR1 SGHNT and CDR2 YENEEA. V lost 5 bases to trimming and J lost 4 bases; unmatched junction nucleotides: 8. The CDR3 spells CASSQGLAGRFYEQYF. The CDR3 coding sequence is TGTGCCAGCAGCCAGGGACTAGCGGGGAGATTTTACGAGCAGTACTTC.

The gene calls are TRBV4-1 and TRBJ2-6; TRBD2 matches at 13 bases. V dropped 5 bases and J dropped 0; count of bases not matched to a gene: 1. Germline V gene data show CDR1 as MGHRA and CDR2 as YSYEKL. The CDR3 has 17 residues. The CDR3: CASSRTSGGSGANVLTF. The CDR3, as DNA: TGCGCCAGCAGCAGGACTAGCGGGGGCTCTGGGGCCAACGTCCTGACTTTC.

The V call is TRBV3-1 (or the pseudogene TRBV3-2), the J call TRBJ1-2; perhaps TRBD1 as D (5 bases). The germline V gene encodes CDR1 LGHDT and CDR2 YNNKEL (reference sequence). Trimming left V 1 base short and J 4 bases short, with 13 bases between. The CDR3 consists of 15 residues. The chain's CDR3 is CASSQVGGGGYGYTF. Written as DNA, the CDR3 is TGTGCCAGCAGCCAAGTCGGGGGAGGCGGCTATGGCTACACCTTC.

This CDR3 is CASTRGGEGEQFF. CDR3 sequence (DNA): TGTGCCAGCACCAGGGGGGGAGAAGGTGAGCAGTTCTTC. The chain joins TRBV28 to TRBJ2-1, with D perhaps assigned TRBD1 or TRBD2 (7 bases each). In germline, CDR1 is MDHEN, CDR2 SYDVKM. Trimming took off 7 bases at V and 9 bases at J, with 16 bases between the two ends. The CDR3 has 13 residues.

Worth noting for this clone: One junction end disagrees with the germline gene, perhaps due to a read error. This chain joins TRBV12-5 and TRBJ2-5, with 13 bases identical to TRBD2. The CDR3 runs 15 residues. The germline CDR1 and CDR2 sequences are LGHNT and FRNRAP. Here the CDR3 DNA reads TGTGCTAGTGGCTTGGGACTAGCGGGGCAAGAGACCCAGTACTTC. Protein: CASGLGLAGQETQYF. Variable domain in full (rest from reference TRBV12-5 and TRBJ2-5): DARVTQTPRHKVTEMGQEVTMRCQPILGHNTVFWYRQTMMQGLELLAYFRNRAPLDDSGMPKDRFSAEMPDATLATLKIQPSEPRDSAVYFCASGLGLAGQETQYFGPGTRLLVL.

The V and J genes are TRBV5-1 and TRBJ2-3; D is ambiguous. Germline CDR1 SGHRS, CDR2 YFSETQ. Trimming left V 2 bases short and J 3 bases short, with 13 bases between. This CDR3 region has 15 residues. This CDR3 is CASSFAHLLTDTQYF. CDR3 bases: TGCGCCAGCAGCTTTGCTCACCTTCTTACAGATACGCAGTATTTT.

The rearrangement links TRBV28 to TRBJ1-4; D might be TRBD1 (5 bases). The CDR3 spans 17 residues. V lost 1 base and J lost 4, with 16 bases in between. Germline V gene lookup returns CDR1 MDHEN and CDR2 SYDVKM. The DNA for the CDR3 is TGTGCCAGCAGTTTATTCCTCAGGGTTACGGATAATGAAAAACTGTTTTTT. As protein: CASSLFLRVTDNEKLFF.

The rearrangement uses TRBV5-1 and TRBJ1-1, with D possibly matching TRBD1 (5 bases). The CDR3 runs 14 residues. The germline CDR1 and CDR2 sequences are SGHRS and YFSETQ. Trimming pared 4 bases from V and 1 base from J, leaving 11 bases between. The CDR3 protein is CASSPGPRNTEAFF. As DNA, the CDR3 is TGCGCCAGCAGCCCGGGGCCGAGGAACACTGAAGCTTTCTTT. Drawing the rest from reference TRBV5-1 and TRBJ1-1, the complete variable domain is KAGVTQTPRYLIKTRGQQVTLSCSPISGHRSVSWYQQTPGQGLQFLFEYFSETQRNKGNFPGRFSGRQFSNSRSEMNVSTLELGDSALYLCASSPGPRNTEAFFGQGTRLTVV.

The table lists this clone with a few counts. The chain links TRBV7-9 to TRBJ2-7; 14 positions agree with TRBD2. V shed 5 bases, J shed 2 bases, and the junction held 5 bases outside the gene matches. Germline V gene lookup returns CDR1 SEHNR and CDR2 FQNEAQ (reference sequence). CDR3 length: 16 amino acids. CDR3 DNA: TGTGCCAGCAGCCCGGGACTAGCGGGAGAACCCTACGAGCAGTACTTC. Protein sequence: CASSPGLAGEPYEQYF. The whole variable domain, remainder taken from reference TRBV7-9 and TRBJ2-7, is DTGVSQNPRHKITKRGQNVTFRCDPISEHNRLYWYRQTLGQGPEFLTYFQNEAQLEKSRLLSDRFSAERPKGSFSTLEIQRTEQGDSAMYLCASSPGLAGEPYEQYFGPGTRLTVT.

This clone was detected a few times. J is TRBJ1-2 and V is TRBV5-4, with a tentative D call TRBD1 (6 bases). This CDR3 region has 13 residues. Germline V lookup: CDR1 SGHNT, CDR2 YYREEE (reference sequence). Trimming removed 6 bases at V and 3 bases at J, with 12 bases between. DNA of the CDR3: TGTGCCAGCAACCACAGGGACTACTATGGCTACACCTTC. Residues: CASNHRDYYGYTF.